This entry is about one T cell receptor beta chain. This specimen comes from a study of blood T cell repertoires in COVID-19. Across the whole study: Acute-phase and convalescent COVID-19 samples originated in the United States, Italy and Spain. PBMCs, B-cell-depleted T cells, or T cells provided the cDNA or gDNA that made up the material.

As originally analysed: Cell counts per sample came from amplifying reference gene primers. TCRdb's copy holds only in-frame clones and misses some; the assay was immunoSEQ multiplex PCR. That table supplies the V and J calls and clone size; D and trimming were determined from the DNA. There are over 65,000 clones in the sample; about 87% occur only once, and roughly 4.4% lies in the top ten. The source of this sequence is a man aged 50 or older with active COVID-19. Sequenced material: peripheral blood.

CDR3 residues: CASSPWATGAGYTF. The CDR3, as DNA: TGTGCCAGCAGCCCCTGGGCTACAGGGGCCGGCTACACCTTC. The chain employs TRBV7-9 and TRBJ1-2; the match to TRBD1 covers 7 bases. The CDR3 runs to 14 residues. Germline assignment: CDR1 SEHNR and CDR2 FQNEAQ (reference sequence). With 5 bases clipped from V and 8 bases from J, the junction kept 11 bases outside the gene matches.